The rows below give T cell receptor beta chains drawn from one sample of a study of monozygotic twins with inflammatory bowel disease. TCRdb re-called the 5' RACE reads and shows each CDR3 protein once, DNA omitted. The sample totals more than 300,000 distinct CDR3 sequences. The specimen was blood. The receptors stem from a human donor with ulcerative colitis or Crohn's disease, or a healthy co-twin of an affected twin (not recorded which). CDR3s include the opening cysteine and the closing phenylalanine or tryptophan. Each record gives: CDR3 protein, J gene, V gene.

CDR3 protein: CASSRRVGLAGGRNEQFF; J gene: TRBJ2-1; V gene: TRBV4-1
CDR3 protein: CASSSLRPGELFF; J gene: TRBJ2-2; V gene: TRBV12-3/TRBV12-4
CDR3 protein: CASSHQGARNSPLHF; J gene: TRBJ1-6; V gene: TRBV28
CDR3 protein: CASSLGSAGYQPQHF; J gene: TRBJ1-5; V gene: TRBV7-2
CDR3 protein: CASSPTSSSEQYF; J gene: TRBJ2-7; V gene: TRBV9
CDR3 protein: CASSQVGRGRGANVLTF; J gene: TRBJ2-6; V gene: TRBV14
CDR3 protein: CSASIKKYEQYF; J gene: TRBJ2-7; V gene: TRBV20-1
CDR3 protein: CASSGQRTGGNLWTEAFF; J gene: TRBJ1-1; V gene: TRBV5-6
CDR3 protein: CSATRTGVQETQYF; J gene: TRBJ2-5; V gene: TRBV20-1
CDR3 protein: CASRKVIGTFSGNTIYF; J gene: TRBJ1-3; V gene: TRBV6-1
CDR3 protein: CASSFGLAGTGRKEQFF; J gene: TRBJ2-1; V gene: TRBV7-2
CDR3 protein: CSVVPGFETQYF; J gene: TRBJ2-5; V gene: TRBV29-1
CDR3 protein: CASSVAGTIPQDAQYF; J gene: TRBJ2-5; V gene: TRBV9
CDR3 protein: CASSFSKGQVTYEQYF; J gene: TRBJ2-7; V gene: TRBV27
CDR3 protein: CASSLTQGNTEAFF; J gene: TRBJ1-1; V gene: TRBV28
CDR3 protein: CASTDRLYNEQFF; J gene: TRBJ2-1; V gene: TRBV6-8
CDR3 protein: CASSFATGRIYEQYF; J gene: TRBJ2-7; V gene: TRBV5-6
CDR3 protein: CASSLVPGKGAYEQYF; J gene: TRBJ2-7; V gene: TRBV7-9
CDR3 protein: CASSSRVGPNHEQFF; J gene: TRBJ2-1; V gene: TRBV14
CDR3 protein: CSASSSGATYEQYF; J gene: TRBJ2-7; V gene: TRBV20-1
CDR3 protein: CASSSGTGGLNTEAFF; J gene: TRBJ1-1; V gene: TRBV5-1
CDR3 protein: CASSPRGTALEYNEQFF; J gene: TRBJ2-1; V gene: TRBV18
CDR3 protein: CASSQEDSYNEQFF; J gene: TRBJ2-1; V gene: TRBV4-3
CDR3 protein: CASSPPGCGTGVYEQYF; J gene: TRBJ2-7; V gene: TRBV7-3
CDR3 protein: CASSLDTRGGTGELFF; J gene: TRBJ2-2; V gene: TRBV11-3
CDR3 protein: CASSLEDRGGWYGYTF; J gene: TRBJ1-2; V gene: TRBV7-2
CDR3 protein: CASSYRKGQVYEQYF; J gene: TRBJ2-7; V gene: TRBV6-2/TRBV6-3
CDR3 protein: CASSVGDPYNEQFF; J gene: TRBJ2-1; V gene: TRBV5-1
CDR3 protein: CASTGLDLTDTQYF; J gene: TRBJ2-3; V gene: TRBV4-2
CDR3 protein: CSVEGGETQYF; J gene: TRBJ2-5; V gene: TRBV29-1
CDR3 protein: CALAGAMADTQYF; J gene: TRBJ2-3; V gene: TRBV6-2/TRBV6-3
CDR3 protein: CASSYGQDNSPLHF; J gene: TRBJ1-6; V gene: TRBV7-9
CDR3 protein: CASRAGTANNEQFF; J gene: TRBJ2-1; V gene: TRBV19